This T cell receptor beta chain was sequenced in a study of cytomegalovirus exposure and HLA in healthy donors. Study at large: Earlier, 150 million to 200 million T cells were analyzed, and some 120 million unique TCR beta sequences were found among them.

Study-wide points: Another analysis was done later, and it associated 16,951 TCR beta sequences with HLA alleles at 0.05 false discovery rate. TCR beta sequences reportedly predicted the HLA-A and HLA-B alleles of most subjects accurately. V- and J-gene trimming in TCR beta was tied to a missense DCLRE1C variant by an analysis performed later.

Trimming pared 3 bases from V and 5 bases from J, leaving 13 bases between. This CDR3 comprises 14 residues. Germline V gene data show CDR1 as MNHEY and CDR2 as SVGAGI. This clone was detected a few times. Its antigen is currently unknown. It was with 60 Vbeta and 13 Jbeta primers that the PCR ran. The method was immunoSEQ multiplex PCR; TCRdb's version includes in-frame clones alone and lacks a portion of them. The sample carries some 200,000 clones, roughly 70% recorded once. The chain uses TRBV6-5 and TRBJ1-1, with no clear D. The TCR was taken from a woman in her 30s in good health and CMV-seronegative. The specimen was PBMCs. The CDR3 sequence is CASSYLPVATEAFF. Written as DNA, the CDR3 is TGTGCCAGCAGTTATCTGCCTGTTGCGACTGAAGCTTTCTTT.